This TCR beta chain derives from a study of blood T cell repertoires in COVID-19. Across the whole study: Samples taken during acute and convalescent COVID-19 were collected in the United States, Italy and Spain.

Individuals drawn from 24 US areas were roughly 18 to 95 years old. V was shortened by 1 base and J by 2 bases, with 8 bases between the two germline ends. The germline gives CDR1 LNHDA, CDR2 SQIVND (reference sequence). There are 14 residues in the CDR3. The data were produced by immunoSEQ multiplex PCR, yet TCRdb's version contains in-frame clones alone and is incomplete. The sample lists around 200,000 clones, roughly 85% occurring once. The chain uses TRBV19 and TRBJ2-5; D is possibly TRBD2 (6 bases). The receptor comes from a man aged 35-49 years who had recovered from COVID-19. The sequencing sample was made of PBMCs or T cells enriched from blood (not recorded which). CDR3 sequence reads: CASSIGGLQETQYF. CDR3 DNA sequence: TGTGCCAGTAGTATAGGGGGACTGCAAGAGACCCAGTACTTC.